These T cell receptor beta chains were read from a single sample in a study of T cell responses to AZD1222 COVID-19 vaccine. This table comes from immunoSEQ multiplex PCR, and its TCRdb copy is limited to in-frame clones, with some not included. This repertoire shows more than 150,000 clones, 92% found once; its top ten account for over 9.5%. Sequences were derived from peripheral blood, sampled on day 0 of AZD1222 vaccination. All receptors derive from an adult in good health. The CDR3 runs from the conserved cysteine through the conserved F or W. The D gene is left open where the match is weak. Some rows have no size entry. The others give once, few or many, or a class for an expanded clone.

clone_size d_call j_call v_call cdr3_aa cdr3_nt
NA NA TRBJ2-1 TRBV27 CASSLRQGGVGEQFF TGTGCCAGCAGTTTACGGCAGGGTGGGGTCGGTGAGCAGTTCTTC
NA NA TRBJ2-3 TRBV5-6 CASSSAHADTQYF TGTGCCAGCAGCTCGGCCCACGCAGATACGCAGTATTTT
NA NA TRBJ1-1 TRBV19 CASTPTGMNTEAFF TGTGCCAGTACCCCGACGGGTATGAACACTGAAGCTTTCTTT
once TRBD1 TRBJ1-2 TRBV12-3/TRBV12-4 CASSSGQGYGYTF TGTGCCAGCAGTTCCGGACAGGGCTATGGCTACACCTTC
NA NA TRBJ1-4 TRBV9 CASSPGGRDEKLFF TGTGCCAGCAGCCCCGGGGGGCGGGATGAAAAACTGTTTTTT
NA NA TRBJ1-1 TRBV5-1 CASSSTGEAFF TGCGCCAGCAGCTCCACAGGAGAAGCTTTCTTT
NA TRBD1 TRBJ1-2 TRBV24-1 CATSGDSYGYTF TGTGCCACCAGTGGGGACAGCTATGGCTACACCTTC
NA NA TRBJ1-2 TRBV19 CASSIAGTNYGYTF TGTGCCAGTAGTATAGCGGGAACGAACTATGGCTACACCTTC
NA NA TRBJ1-3 TRBV18 CASSPGQDYTIYF TGTGCCAGCTCACCAGGTCAGGACTACACCATATATTTT
once TRBD1 TRBJ1-5 TRBV9 CASSAGQGGNQPQHF TGTGCCAGCAGCGCAGGACAGGGGGGCAATCAGCCCCAGCATTTT
NA TRBD1 TRBJ1-1 TRBV12-3/TRBV12-4 CASRSNRGPEAFF TGTGCCAGCAGGTCAAACAGGGGACCTGAAGCTTTCTTT
once NA TRBJ1-1 TRBV14 CASSQGGWKTEAFF TGTGCCAGTTCACAGGGAGGGTGGAAAACTGAAGCTTTCTTT
NA NA TRBJ2-7 TRBV7-9 CASSLVGPGQQYF TGTGCCAGCAGCTTAGTGGGGCCCGGACAGCAGTACTTC
NA TRBD1 TRBJ1-5 TRBV7-9 CASSLVPNGQGNQPQHF TGTGCCAGCAGCTTAGTTCCGAATGGACAGGGTAATCAGCCCCAGCATTTT
NA TRBD1 TRBJ1-1 TRBV6-4 CASSDWDRGTEAFF TGTGCCAGCAGTGACTGGGACAGGGGAACTGAAGCTTTCTTT
NA NA TRBJ1-4 TRBV27 CASSFRITTNEKLFF TGTGCCAGCAGTTTTAGGATAACAACTAATGAAAAACTGTTTTTT
NA NA TRBJ1-2 TRBV19 CASRLAGLGRGYTF TGTGCCAGTAGGCTCGCAGGGCTCGGGCGAGGCTACACCTTC
few NA TRBJ2-1 TRBV7-9 CASSLDVWGAEQFF TGTGCCAGCAGCTTAGACGTCTGGGGTGCGGAGCAGTTCTTC
NA NA TRBJ1-1 TRBV3-1/TRBV3-2 CASSSRGTEAFF TGTGCCAGCAGCTCTAGGGGGACTGAAGCTTTCTTT
NA TRBD1 TRBJ2-2 TRBV5-4 CATGQGNTGELFF TGTGCCACGGGACAGGGGAACACCGGGGAGCTGTTTTTT
few NA TRBJ1-1 TRBV27 CASGQRGNTEAFF TGTGCCAGCGGTCAAAGGGGGAACACTGAAGCTTTCTTT
NA NA TRBJ1-5 TRBV19 CASTAGTASNQPQHF TGTGCCAGTACCGCCGGGACGGCGAGCAATCAGCCCCAGCATTTT
NA NA TRBJ2-1 TRBV27 CASSFDLNEQFF TGTGCCAGCAGTTTCGACCTCAATGAGCAGTTCTTC
NA NA TRBJ1-3 TRBV7-2 CASSFRAGEGNTIYF TGTGCCAGCAGCTTTCGGGCCGGAGAGGGAAACACCATATATTTT
NA NA TRBJ2-3 TRBV18 CASSRTEVGVLSTDTQYF TGTGCCAGCTCACGGACCGAGGTCGGAGTTTTGAGCACAGATACGCAGTATTTT
NA NA TRBJ1-5 TRBV3-1/TRBV3-2 CASSQGGASNQPQHF TGTGCCAGCAGCCAAGGCGGAGCCTCAAATCAGCCCCAGCATTTT
NA NA TRBJ2-5 TRBV4-3 CASSQYAKGPEETQYF TGCGCCAGCAGCCAATACGCAAAGGGACCTGAAGAGACCCAGTACTTC
NA NA TRBJ1-1 TRBV4-1 CASSPGRTASKSTNTEAFF TGCGCCAGCAGCCCAGGGCGGACAGCCTCAAAGTCAACCAACACTGAAGCTTTCTTT
once NA TRBJ2-2 TRBV24-1 CATSEGVTGELFF TGTGCCACCAGTGAGGGGGTAACCGGGGAGCTGTTTTTT
NA NA TRBJ1-1 TRBV9 CASSVGLLNTEAFF TGTGCCAGCAGCGTCGGACTCCTGAACACTGAAGCTTTCTTT
NA NA TRBJ1-1 TRBV9 CASSVGTESTEAFF TGTGCCAGCAGCGTAGGGACAGAAAGCACTGAAGCTTTCTTT
NA NA TRBJ2-7 TRBV2 CASSDGTERGYEQYF TGTGCCAGCAGTGACGGGACCGAAAGGGGCTACGAGCAGTACTTC
few TRBD1 TRBJ1-5 TRBV7-9 CASSRGTGNQPQHF TGTGCCAGCAGCCGCGGGACAGGGAATCAGCCCCAGCATTTT
NA TRBD1 TRBJ2-7 TRBV5-1 CASSLDRGLGEQYF TGCGCCAGCAGCTTGGACAGGGGGCTTGGGGAGCAGTACTTC
NA NA TRBJ1-5 TRBV28 CASNGGGNQPQHF TGTGCCAGCAATGGGGGGGGGAATCAGCCCCAGCATTTT
NA TRBD2 TRBJ2-1 TRBV6-2/TRBV6-3 CASSPLGGNHEQFF TGTGCCAGCAGTCCCCTGGGGGGGAATCATGAGCAGTTCTTC
NA TRBD1 TRBJ1-6 TRBV24-1 CAIQGARNSPLHF TGTGCCATTCAGGGGGCGCGCAATTCACCCCTCCACTTT
NA NA TRBJ2-2 TRBV7-2 CASSLGGGNTGELFF TGTGCCAGCAGCTTAGGTGGGGGTAACACCGGGGAGCTGTTTTTT
NA NA TRBJ1-1 TRBV5-1 CASSTGGNTEAFF TGCGCCAGCAGCACCGGAGGGAACACTGAAGCTTTCTTT
NA TRBD1 TRBJ1-1 TRBV6-5 CASEQGTEAFF TGTGCCAGCGAACAGGGGACTGAAGCTTTCTTT
medium-sized NA TRBJ1-6 TRBV6-5 CASSLDSGTSAPLHF TGTGCCAGCAGTCTAGACTCCGGGACAAGCGCACCCCTCCACTTT
NA TRBD1 TRBJ1-2 TRBV3-1/TRBV3-2 CASSQGRGGYYGYTF TGTGCCAGCAGCCAAGGTAGAGGGGGCTACTATGGCTACACCTTC
NA TRBD1 TRBJ1-2 TRBV7-9 CASSWDSGYGYTF TGTGCCAGCAGCTGGGACAGTGGCTATGGCTACACCTTC
NA NA TRBJ1-5 TRBV7-9 CASSLGARAQHF TGTGCCAGCAGCTTAGGGGCTCGGGCACAGCATTTT
NA TRBD2 TRBJ2-1 TRBV7-9 CASSLKALRLAGDNEQFF TGTGCCAGCAGCTTAAAGGCCCTGAGACTAGCGGGAGACAATGAGCAGTTCTTC
NA TRBD2 TRBJ2-1 TRBV5-4 CASSLALGLAGDNEQFF TGTGCCAGCAGCTTGGCTTTGGGGCTAGCGGGAGACAATGAGCAGTTCTTC
NA NA TRBJ2-1 TRBV4-3 CASSQETGNHNEQFF TGCGCCAGCAGCCAAGAAACCGGGAATCACAATGAGCAGTTCTTC
NA TRBD1 TRBJ1-5 TRBV28 CASSALVGTGDSNQPQHF TGTGCCAGCAGTGCGTTGGTAGGGACAGGGGATAGCAATCAGCCCCAGCATTTT
NA NA TRBJ1-3 TRBV6-5 CASSYITGAGNTIYF TGTGCCAGCAGTTACATCACCGGGGCTGGAAACACCATATATTTT
NA NA TRBJ2-5 TRBV5-1 CASSLELAAQETQYF TGCGCCAGCAGCCTAGAACTGGCAGCACAAGAGACCCAGTACTTC